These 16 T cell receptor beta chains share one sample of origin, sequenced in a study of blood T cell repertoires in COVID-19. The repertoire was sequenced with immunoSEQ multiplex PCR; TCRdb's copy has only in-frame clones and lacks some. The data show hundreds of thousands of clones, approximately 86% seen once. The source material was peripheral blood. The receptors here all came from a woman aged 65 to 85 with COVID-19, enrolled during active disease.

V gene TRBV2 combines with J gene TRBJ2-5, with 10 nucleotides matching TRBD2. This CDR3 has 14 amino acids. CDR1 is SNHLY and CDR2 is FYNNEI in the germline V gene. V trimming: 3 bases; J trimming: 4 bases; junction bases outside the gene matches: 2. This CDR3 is CASSEIAGGETQYF. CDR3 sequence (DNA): TGTGCCAGCAGTGAGATAGCGGGGGGAGAGACCCAGTACTTC.

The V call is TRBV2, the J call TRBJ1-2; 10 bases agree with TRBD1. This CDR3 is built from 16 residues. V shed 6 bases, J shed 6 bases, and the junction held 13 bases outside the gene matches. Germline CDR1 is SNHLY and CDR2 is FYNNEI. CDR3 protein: CASRALTGGVKDGYTF. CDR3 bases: TGTGCCAGCAGGGCCCTGACAGGGGGCGTCAAGGATGGCTACACCTTC.

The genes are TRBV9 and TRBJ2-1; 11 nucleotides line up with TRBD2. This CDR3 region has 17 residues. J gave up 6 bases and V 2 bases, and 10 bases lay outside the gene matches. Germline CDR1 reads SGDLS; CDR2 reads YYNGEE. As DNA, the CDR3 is TGTGCCAGCAGCGTTACTAGCGGGGGCCAGGGTAGCAATGAGCAGTTCTTC. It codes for CASSVTSGGQGSNEQFF.

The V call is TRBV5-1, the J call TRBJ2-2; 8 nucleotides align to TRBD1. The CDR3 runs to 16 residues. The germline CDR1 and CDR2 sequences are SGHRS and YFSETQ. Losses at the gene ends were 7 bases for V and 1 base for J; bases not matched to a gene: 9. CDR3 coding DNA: TGCGCCAGCTATCGCGGACAGGGATTGAACACCGGGGAGCTGTTTTTT. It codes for CASYRGQGLNTGELFF.

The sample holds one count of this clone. CDR3 amino acids: CASSLELAGGPSNLYF. The DNA for the CDR3 is TGTGCCAGCAGCCTCGAACTAGCGGGGGGGCCAAGTAATCTGTACTTC. This chain joins TRBV5-8 and TRBJ2-7, with 13 bases fitting TRBD2. Unmatched junction bases numbered 16, after V lost 4 bases and J lost 12 bases. The CDR3 consists of 16 residues. The germline CDR1 and CDR2 sequences are SGHTS and YDEGEE.

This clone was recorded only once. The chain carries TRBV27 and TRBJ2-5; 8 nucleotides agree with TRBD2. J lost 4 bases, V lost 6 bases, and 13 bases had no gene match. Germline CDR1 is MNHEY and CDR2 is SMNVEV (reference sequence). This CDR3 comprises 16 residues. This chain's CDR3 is CASSSRGGNTAETQYF. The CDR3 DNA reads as TGTGCCAGCAGCTCCCGGGGGGGGAACACGGCAGAGACCCAGTACTTC.

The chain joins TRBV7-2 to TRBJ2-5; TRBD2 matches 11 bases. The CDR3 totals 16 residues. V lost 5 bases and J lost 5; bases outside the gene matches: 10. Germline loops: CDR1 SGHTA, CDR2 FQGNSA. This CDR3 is CASSPPGLAVGETQYF. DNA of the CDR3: TGTGCCAGCAGCCCACCGGGACTAGCGGTTGGGGAGACCCAGTACTTC.

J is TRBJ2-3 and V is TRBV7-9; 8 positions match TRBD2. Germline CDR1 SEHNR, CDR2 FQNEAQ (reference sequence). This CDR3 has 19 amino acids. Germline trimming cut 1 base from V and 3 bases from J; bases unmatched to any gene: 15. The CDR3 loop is CASSLDQVSWRGETDTQYF. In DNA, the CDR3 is TGTGCCAGCAGCTTAGACCAAGTTTCCTGGCGGGGGGAGACAGATACGCAGTATTTT.

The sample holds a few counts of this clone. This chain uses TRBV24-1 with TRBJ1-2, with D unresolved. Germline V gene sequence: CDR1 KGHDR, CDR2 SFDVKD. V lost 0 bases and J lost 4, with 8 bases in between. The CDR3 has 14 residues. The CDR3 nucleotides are TGTGCCACCAGTGATTTGGAAGGGAGCTATGGCTACACCTTC. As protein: CATSDLEGSYGYTF.

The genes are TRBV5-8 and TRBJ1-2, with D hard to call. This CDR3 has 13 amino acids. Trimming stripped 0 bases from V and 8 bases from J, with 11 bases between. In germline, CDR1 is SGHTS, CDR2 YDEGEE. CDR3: CASSLAGNIGYTF. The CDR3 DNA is TGTGCCAGCAGCTTGGCCGGGAATATAGGCTACACCTTC.

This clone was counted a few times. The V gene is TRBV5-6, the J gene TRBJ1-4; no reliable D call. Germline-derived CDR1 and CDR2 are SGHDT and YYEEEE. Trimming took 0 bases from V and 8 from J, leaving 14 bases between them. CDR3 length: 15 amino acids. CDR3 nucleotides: TGTGCCAGCAGCTTGGGGGCAGCGGTTGGGGAAAAACTGTTTTTT. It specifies CASSLGAAVGEKLFF.

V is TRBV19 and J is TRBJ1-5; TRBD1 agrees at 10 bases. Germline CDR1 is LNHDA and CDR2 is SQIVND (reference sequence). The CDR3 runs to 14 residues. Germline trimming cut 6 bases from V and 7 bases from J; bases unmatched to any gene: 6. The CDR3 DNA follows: TGTGCCAGTAGGGGGACAGGGGAATGGCAGCCCCAGCATTTT. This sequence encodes CASRGTGEWQPQHF.

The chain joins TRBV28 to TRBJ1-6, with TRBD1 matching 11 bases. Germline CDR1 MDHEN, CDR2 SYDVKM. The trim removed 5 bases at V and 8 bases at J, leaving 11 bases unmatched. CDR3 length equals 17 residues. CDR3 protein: CASSPGDRGKRYSPLHF. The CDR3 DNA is TGTGCCAGCAGTCCTGGGGACAGGGGGAAACGATATTCACCCCTCCACTTT.

The CDR3 nucleotides are TGCGCCAGCAGCTTGGGGACACTAAACACCATATATTTT. Translating gives CASSLGTLNTIYF. The chain is built from TRBV5-1 and TRBJ1-3; D might be TRBD1 (5 bases). Between the trimmed V and J ends, which lost 0 bases and 6 bases, there was a span of 7 bases. The length of the CDR3 is 13 residues. Germline CDR1 reads SGHRS; CDR2 reads YFSETQ.

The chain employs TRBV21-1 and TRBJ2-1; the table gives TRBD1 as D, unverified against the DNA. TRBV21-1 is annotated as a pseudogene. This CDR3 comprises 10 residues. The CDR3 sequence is CAGKDSGQFF. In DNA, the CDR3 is TGTGCCGGCAAGGACAGTGGGCAGTTCTTC.

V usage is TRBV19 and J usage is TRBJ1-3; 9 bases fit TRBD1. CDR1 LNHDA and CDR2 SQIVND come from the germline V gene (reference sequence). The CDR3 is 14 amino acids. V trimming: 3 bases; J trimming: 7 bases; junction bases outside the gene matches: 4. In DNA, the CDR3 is TGTGCCAGTAGTATGGGACAGGGAGGCAACACCATATATTTT. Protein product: CASSMGQGGNTIYF. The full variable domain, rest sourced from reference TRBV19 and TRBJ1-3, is DGGITQSPKYLFRKEGQNVTLSCEQNLNHDAMYWYRQDPGQGLRLIYYSQIVNDFQKGDIAEGYSVSREKKESFPLTVTSAQKNPTAFYLCASSMGQGGNTIYFGEGSWLTVV.